The rows below give T cell receptor beta chains drawn from one sample of a study of T-cell reconstitution after alpha-beta-depleted transplantation in children. TCRdb redid the calling of the PCR reads with MiXCR, one entry per CDR3 protein. Of 670,000 or so distinct CDR3 sequences in the sample, about 12% were seen once. The starting material was PBMCs, obtained before TCRalphabeta/CD19-depleted stem cell transplant. These receptors were obtained from a girl aged 2-10 years with congenital amegakaryocytic thrombocytopenia, due to receive a stem cell transplant. The conserved cysteine and the conserved F or W are not part of the CDR3 here. Rows may omit the clone size; those that give it use once, few, many or a size class.

abundance	v_gene	j_gene	CDR3aa
-	TRBV6-1	TRBJ2-3	ASSEGPFVRSY
many	TRBV29-1	TRBJ2-1	SVEYEQF
many	TRBV7-2	TRBJ2-1	ASSLGISSYNEQF
-	TRBV7-2	TRBJ2-1	ASSLFYNEQF
many	TRBV5-4	TRBJ2-7	ASSFPSGEFSEQY
-	TRBV19	TRBJ2-1	ASSRPGEGHEQF
few	TRBV20-1	TRBJ2-2	SARTGPNTGELF
-	TRBV20-1	TRBJ2-7	SALFESLEQY
-	TRBV5-1	TRBJ2-1	ASSFWIGRDYNEQF
-	TRBV5-1	TRBJ1-4	ASSLPTGANNEKLF
-	TRBV5-1	TRBJ1-6	ASSFSTEGQGHSPLH
-	TRBV6-1	TRBJ2-7	ASRGTAASYEQY
many	TRBV5-1	TRBJ2-7	ASSWTSGSYEQY
few	TRBV6-1	TRBJ2-2	ASSEIYRGQRTGELF
few	TRBV30	TRBJ1-2	AWSVIRKVGGYT
few	TRBV20-1	TRBJ2-1	SARDWPGQGGNEQF
few	TRBV7-8	TRBJ2-1	ASSFSPGSLIHEQF
many	TRBV28	TRBJ1-4	ASSLGGHEEKLF
many	TRBV5-6	TRBJ2-5	ASSLYGSSETQY
-	TRBV20-1	TRBJ2-3	SARIGLGTDTQY
few	TRBV4-1	TRBJ2-1	ASSQGPGGEQF
-	TRBV5-6	TRBJ2-7	ASSSRDSWGEQY
many	TRBV12-3/TRBV12-4	TRBJ1-3	ASSFDGDWNTIY
many	TRBV29-1	TRBJ1-1	SVEDRMNTEAF
many	TRBV5-1	TRBJ2-7	ASSLFLAGLTYEQY
-	TRBV7-9	TRBJ1-3	ASSSQGLSGNTIY
many	TRBV12-3/TRBV12-4	TRBJ2-6	ASSSGTGPGNVLT
many	TRBV6-5	TRBJ2-1	ASSSGTSGRIAYNEQF
few	TRBV7-9	TRBJ1-6	ASSPGTGGKPLH
many	TRBV5-1	TRBJ2-1	ASKATRLNNNEQF
many	TRBV5-1	TRBJ2-1	ASMRTEDEQF
many	TRBV11-1	TRBJ2-1	ADGGLAGGWDYNEQF
few	TRBV4-1	TRBJ2-5	ASSPLGPIRETQY
few	TRBV5-6	TRBJ2-7	ASSRVRGKEQY
few	TRBV18	TRBJ2-3	ASSPAGTTVQDTQY
many	TRBV29-1	TRBJ2-5	SAKGQQETQY
many	TRBV5-1	TRBJ2-3	ASNDPAGADTQY
few	TRBV3-1	TRBJ2-7	ASSQGTSDSSYEQY
many	TRBV7-2	TRBJ2-3	ASSGSNLADTQY
-	TRBV18	TRBJ2-3	ASSAYGGTADTQY
-	TRBV7-8	TRBJ2-7	TSSWGIAGVSYEQY
-	TRBV7-9	TRBJ2-7	ASSSANSTGGNEQY
many	TRBV5-1	TRBJ1-1	ASSLYTGGDRPEAF
many	TRBV12-3/TRBV12-4	TRBJ2-1	ASSLRIGRTYNEQF
-	TRBV6-1	TRBJ2-3	ASSGGLAGVLDTQY
-	TRBV6-5	TRBJ1-5	ASSYPIPGQGAGQPQH
-	TRBV2	TRBJ2-5	ASRGATQETQY
-	TRBV20-1	TRBJ2-1	SARSPRAVSGLGNEQF
-	TRBV7-8	TRBJ2-1	ASSPSPRGLNEQF